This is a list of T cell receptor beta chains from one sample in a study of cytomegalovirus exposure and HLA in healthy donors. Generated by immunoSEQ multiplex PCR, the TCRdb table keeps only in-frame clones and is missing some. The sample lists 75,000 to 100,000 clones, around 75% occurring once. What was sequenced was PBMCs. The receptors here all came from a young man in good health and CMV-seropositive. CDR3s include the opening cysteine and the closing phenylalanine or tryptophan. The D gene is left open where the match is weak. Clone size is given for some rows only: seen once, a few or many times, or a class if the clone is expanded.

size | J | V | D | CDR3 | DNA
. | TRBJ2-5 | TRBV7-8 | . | CASSLLLERETQYF | TGTGCCAGCAGCTTGTTACTAGAGCGGGAGACCCAGTACTTC
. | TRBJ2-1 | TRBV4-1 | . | CASKLDISSYNEQFF | TGCGCCAGCAAGTTAGACATTAGCTCCTACAATGAGCAGTTCTTC
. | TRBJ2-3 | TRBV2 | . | CAIAGGPGTDTQYF | TGTGCCATTGCCGGGGGGCCGGGCACAGATACGCAGTATTTT
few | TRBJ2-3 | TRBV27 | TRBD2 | CASSLSAGGTDTQYF | TGTGCCAGCAGTTTATCTGCGGGGGGCACAGATACGCAGTATTTT
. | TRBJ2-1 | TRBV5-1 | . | CASFLDIAYNEQFF | TGCGCCAGCTTTTTAGACATAGCCTACAATGAGCAGTTCTTC
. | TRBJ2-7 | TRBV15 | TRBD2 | CATSRGKGGGVYEQYF | TGTGCCACCAGCAGGGGGAAGGGCGGGGGGGTCTACGAGCAGTACTTC
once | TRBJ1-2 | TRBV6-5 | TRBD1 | CASSYSGTGDYGYTF | TGTGCCAGCAGTTACTCTGGGACAGGGGACTATGGCTACACCTTC
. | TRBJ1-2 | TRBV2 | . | CASTRGNNYGYTF | TGTGCCAGCACCCGAGGGAACAACTATGGCTACACCTTC
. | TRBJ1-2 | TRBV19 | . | CASSIWHGEDGYTF | TGTGCCAGTAGTATTTGGCACGGGGAGGATGGCTACACCTTC
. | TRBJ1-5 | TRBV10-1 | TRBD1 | CASPNLTPTGGVLVDNQPQHF | TGCGCCAGCCCTAACTTAACGCCGACAGGGGGCGTGTTGGTGGACAATCAGCCCCAGCATTTT
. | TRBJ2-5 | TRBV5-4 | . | CASSSFRETQYF | TGTGCCAGCAGCTCATTCAGGGAGACCCAGTACTTC
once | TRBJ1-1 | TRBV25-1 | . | CASSSGQHPHEAFF | TGTGCCAGCAGCTCCGGACAGCACCCTCATGAAGCTTTCTTT
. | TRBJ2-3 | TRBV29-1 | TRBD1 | CSVDQARGSDTQYF | TGCAGCGTTGATCAGGCCAGGGGGTCAGATACGCAGTATTTT
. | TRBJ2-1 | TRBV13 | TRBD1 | CASSRQGAIYNEQFF | TGTGCCAGCAGCCGACAGGGGGCTATCTACAATGAGCAGTTCTTC
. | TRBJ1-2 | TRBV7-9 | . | CASSVGNARFGYTF | TGTGCCAGCAGCGTAGGAAACGCGCGCTTTGGCTACACCTTC
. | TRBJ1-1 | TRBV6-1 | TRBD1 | CASSIQGGDTEAFF | TGTGCCTCTAGTATACAGGGGGGGGACACTGAAGCTTTCTTT
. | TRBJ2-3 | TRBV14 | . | CASSQVTSRGSTQYF | TGTGCCAGCAGCCAAGTTACTAGCAGGGGGTCTACGCAGTATTTT